These 12 T cell receptor beta chains share one sample of origin, sequenced in a study of T cells after yellow fever vaccination. TCRdb re-called the 5' RACE reads with MiXCR, one entry per CDR3 protein. Here the sample spans around 550,000 distinct CDR3 sequences, about 19% being singletons. The starting material was PBMCs, obtained 15 days after the yellow fever booster vaccination. Receptors originate from a man aged 25 to 40 who received the YFV17D yellow fever vaccine.

This clonotype has a handful of counts. The chain employs TRBV5-1 and TRBJ2-7, with D possibly matching TRBD2 (7 bases). The germline V and J ends were trimmed by 4 bases and 0 bases, with 14 bases remaining between them. CDR1 SGHRS and CDR2 YFSETQ come from the germline V gene. CDR3 size: 15 residues. The CDR3 sequence is CASSQQGGGSYEQYF. CDR3 nucleotide sequence: TGCGCCAGCAGCCAGCAGGGAGGGGGCTCCTACGAGCAGTACTTC.

Only a few counts were recorded for this clonotype. J is TRBJ2-7 and V is TRBV12-3 or TRBV12-4; 9 nucleotides agree with TRBD1. After removal of 3 bases from V and 3 bases from J, the junction contained 3 bases not matched to a gene. The CDR3 runs to 14 residues. CDR3 region: CASSFTGGNYEQYF. The CDR3 nucleotides read TGTGCCAGCAGTTTTACAGGGGGCAACTACGAGCAGTACTTC.

This clonotype was detected a few times. The V and J genes are TRBV10-3 and TRBJ2-6, with D unclear. This CDR3 has 13 residues. Per the germline V gene, CDR1 is ENHRY and CDR2 is SYGVKD. V dropped 6 bases and J dropped 4 bases, with 7 bases sitting between them. The CDR3 bases are TGTGCCATCAGCCAAGGAGGGGCCAACGTCCTGACTTTC. It translates to CAISQGGANVLTF.

The V gene is TRBV7-9, the J gene TRBJ2-7, with 11 bases fitting TRBD2. J gave up 3 bases and V 1 base, and 8 bases lay outside the gene matches. Germline CDR1 reads SEHNR; CDR2 reads FQNEAQ (reference sequence). The CDR3 spans 17 residues. CDR3 nucleotide sequence: TGTGCCAGCAGCTTAGGACTGAAGACTAGCGGGGTCTACGAGCAGTACTTC. It encodes CASSLGLKTSGVYEQYF.

This clonotype was observed a few times. The chain employs TRBV7-2 and TRBJ1-3, with 8 bases aligning to TRBD1. Per the germline V gene, CDR1 is SGHTA and CDR2 is FQGNSA. The trim removed 5 bases at V and 0 bases at J, leaving 9 bases unmatched. The CDR3 totals 17 residues. The CDR3 region is CASSPGTGRNSGNTIYF. The DNA of the CDR3 is TGTGCCAGCAGCCCCGGGACAGGCCGAAACTCTGGAAACACCATATATTTT.

J is TRBJ1-5 and V is TRBV27; 8 bases match TRBD1. V lost 3 bases and J lost 1; bases outside the gene matches: 5. The CDR3 runs to 16 residues. Germline V gives CDR1 MNHEY, CDR2 SMNVEV (reference sequence). The CDR3 protein is CASSFYGQGSNQPQHF. As DNA, the CDR3 is TGTGCCAGCAGTTTTTACGGACAGGGAAGCAATCAGCCCCAGCATTTT.

This clonotype occurred a few times. The CDR3 here is CASSPGHRDGYTF. CDR3 DNA sequence: TGTGCCAGCAGCCCAGGTCATAGGGATGGCTACACCTTC. This sequence joins TRBV5-5 and TRBJ1-2, with D hard to call. Trimming took off 4 bases at V and 6 bases at J, with 13 bases between the two ends. Germline CDR1 reads SGHKS; CDR2 reads YYEKEE (reference sequence). The CDR3 runs 13 residues.

The V and J genes are TRBV7-9 and TRBJ2-7; TRBD2 aligns across 8 bases. The trim removed 5 bases at V and 0 bases at J, leaving 6 bases unmatched. This CDR3 comprises 15 residues. Germline-derived CDR1 and CDR2 are SEHNR and FQNEAQ (reference sequence). The chain's CDR3 is CASSQNSGASYEQYF. The CDR3 DNA reads TGTGCCAGCAGCCAAAATAGCGGGGCCTCCTACGAGCAGTACTTC. The whole variable domain, remainder taken from reference TRBV7-9 and TRBJ2-7, is DTGVSQNPRHKITKRGQNVTFRCDPISEHNRLYWYRQTLGQGPEFLTYFQNEAQLEKSRLLSDRFSAERPKGSFSTLEIQRTEQGDSAMYLCASSQNSGASYEQYFGPGTRLTVT.

This clonotype has more than one count but fewer than ten. J is TRBJ2-3 and V is TRBV5-1; D may match TRBD1 or TRBD2 (6 bases each). This CDR3 spans 13 amino acids. Germline CDR1 is SGHRS and CDR2 is YFSETQ. V dropped 4 bases and J dropped 6 bases, with 12 bases sitting between them. CDR3 sequence: CASSRMGGDTQYF. DNA of the CDR3: TGCGCCAGCAGCCGCATGGGGGGCGATACGCAGTATTTT.

The V call is TRBV20-1, the J call TRBJ1-1; D is ambiguous. This CDR3 contains 13 residues. Per the germline V gene, CDR1 is DFQATT and CDR2 is SNEGSKA (reference sequence). V was pared by 0 bases and J by 1 base, with 6 bases between. The CDR3 bases are TGCAGTGCTAGAGATGGAAGGAACACTGAAGCTTTCTTT. This codes for CSARDGRNTEAFF.

The chain carries TRBV7-2 and TRBJ2-4; D is unclear. The germline V and J ends were trimmed by 8 bases and 2 bases, with 7 bases remaining between them. Germline CDR1 and CDR2: SGHTA and FQGNSA. This CDR3 comprises 12 residues. Here the CDR3 reads CASGASKNIQYF. The CDR3 DNA follows: TGTGCCAGCGGAGCGTCCAAAAACATTCAGTACTTC.

This clonotype was observed a handful of times. CDR3 sequence (DNA): TGCAGTGCTAAGCCCCCCAGGGGCGGGAGACATACGCAGTATTTT. Translating it yields CSAKPPRGGRHTQYF. The chain links TRBV20-1 to TRBJ2-3; perhaps TRBD2 as D (7 bases). Per germline, CDR1 DFQATT and CDR2 SNEGSKA (reference sequence). The CDR3 has 15 amino acids. V lost 4 bases, J lost 7 bases, and 21 bases lay in between.